This TCR beta chain was recorded in a study of vaccination and CD4 T cells after COVID-19. The study's findings and limits: Median counts of SARS-CoV-2-reactive clonotypes increased from approximately 21 to 40; this difference was not significant.

With respect to this clonotype: The antigen remains undetermined.

The CDR3 extends over 14 amino acids. CDR1 DFQATT and CDR2 SNEGSKA come from the germline V gene (reference sequence). Trimming removed 2 bases from V and 1 base from J; junction bases left unmatched: 3. As to treatment: approximately 9-day PBMC culture with coronavirus spike peptide pools or control peptides (ViraFEST assay). Days 3 and 7 saw half the medium swapped for fresh IL-2 medium. Cultured CD4+ T cells had their DNA profiled by the Oncomine TCR Beta short-read assay. Each CDR3 protein gets one entry after TCRdb re-called the PCR reads with MiXCR. The sample carries 12,000 or so distinct CDR3 sequences, about 75% recorded once.

This TCR derives from a human donor who had recovered from COVID-19. The sample was CD4+ T cells from blood, cultured in vitro. The rearrangement joins TRBV20-1 to TRBJ2-5; 8 bases map to TRBD2. This CDR3 is CSARRGLVQETQYF. CDR3 sequence (DNA): TGCAGTGCTAGAAGGGGACTAGTCCAAGAGACCCAGTACTTC.